This T cell receptor beta chain was captured by sequencing in a study of memory CD8 T cells in hepatitis C reinfection. About the research overall: Two donors resolved primary infection, then developed chronic reinfection. Whole-study results and caveats: With four or five donors, public clonotype conclusions could not be definitive.

Details on this clone: Its specificity is unknown.

Looked up from germline, CDR1 is SGHTA and CDR2 is FQGTGA. V lost 2 bases to trimming and J lost 4 bases, with 19 bases between them. This CDR3 has 17 residues. TCRdb keeps only in-frame clones here, not all; method: immunoSEQ multiplex PCR. The data hold some 40,000 clones, with approximately 87% observed a single time. The time point: peak reinfection, 3 to 8 weeks after reinfection detection. TCR sequencing was done directly ex vivo on sorted cells, without expansion in vitro. The TCR sequence derives from a man in his late teens or twenties with hepatitis C virus infection. This chain uses TRBV7-3 with TRBJ2-3; D may be TRBD2 (5 bases). Specimen: naive CD8+ T cells sorted from blood. The CDR3 region has the DNA TGTGCCAGCAGCTTAGAGCCTAGCCAAAGTGGCGCAGATACGCAGTATTTT. Its protein product is CASSLEPSQSGADTQYF.